One sample yielded the 30 T cell receptor beta chains listed below, sequenced in a study of Ad26.COV2.S vaccination and SARS-CoV-2 variants. The assay was immunoSEQ multiplex PCR, and TCRdb's table has in-frame clones only and misses some. This table holds roughly 700,000 clones, roughly nine tenths found once. Documented treatment: about 20 received Ad26.COV2.S at low or high dose, single or two shots; roughly 5 received placebo; per-sample allocation not given. On day 63 after the first injection, vaccine and placebo recipients gave samples. This sample comprised peripheral blood, obtained in a trial of Ad26.COV2.S vaccine versus placebo. Receptors were obtained from a person between 18 and 65 years old who received the Ad26.COV2.S COVID-19 vaccine or a placebo.

The V call is TRBV7-2, the J call TRBJ2-3, with D unclear. Germline CDR1 SGHTA, CDR2 FQGNSA. Trimming shortened V by 5 bases and J by 1 base, and 16 bases separated the two germline ends. The CDR3 runs 16 residues. As DNA, the CDR3 is TGTGCCAGCAGCCCCCGTCCGCCTCAGGGCACAGATACGCAGTATTTT. Its translation is CASSPRPPQGTDTQYF.

This chain connects TRBV2 to TRBJ1-4, with 9 bases identical to TRBD1. Germline loops: CDR1 SNHLY, CDR2 FYNNEI. V lost 4 bases and J lost 10; bases outside the gene matches: 7. This CDR3 contains 14 residues. The CDR3 reads CASSGQGEIGKLFF. CDR3 DNA sequence: TGTGCCAGCAGTGGACAGGGGGAGATCGGAAAACTGTTTTTT.

J is TRBJ2-5 and V is TRBV30, with 12 bases aligning to TRBD2. Trimming removed 5 bases from V and 3 bases from J; junction bases left unmatched: 13. The CDR3 runs 17 residues. The germline V gene encodes CDR1 GTSNPN and CDR2 SVGIG (reference sequence). CDR3 DNA sequence: TGTGCCTGGGCGGCCAGACTAGCGGGAGTGGGGGAAGAGACCCAGTACTTC. Its translation is CAWAARLAGVGEETQYF.

The chain couples TRBV11-2 to TRBJ1-2; 9 positions agree with TRBD1. The CDR3 sequence is 14 residues long. Per the germline V gene, CDR1 is SGHAT and CDR2 is FQNNGV. V lost 1 base and J lost 7; bases outside the gene matches: 4. The CDR3 sequence: CASSLAGTGIGYTF. For the CDR3, the DNA is TGTGCCAGCAGCTTAGCCGGGACAGGGATTGGCTACACCTTC.

The chain links TRBV10-3 to TRBJ2-1; 10 nucleotides agree with TRBD2. Looked up from germline, CDR1 is ENHRY and CDR2 is SYGVKD. The V gene end was trimmed by 0 bases and the J gene end by 3 bases; junction bases not matched to a gene: 2. The CDR3 extends over 16 amino acids. The CDR3 nucleotides read TGTGCCATCAGTGAGTCGGAGCGGGGGGGCTACAATGAGCAGTTCTTC. This gives the protein CAISESERGGYNEQFF.

The chain is built from TRBV30 and TRBJ2-5; 8 nucleotides agree with TRBD2. CDR3 length: 18 amino acids. V shed 2 bases, J shed 4 bases, and the junction held 18 bases outside the gene matches. Germline V CDR1 and CDR2: GTSNPN, SVGIG (reference sequence). DNA of the CDR3: TGTGCCTGGAGTATAGCCGGGACTAGAGGATATCGGTTAGAGACCCAGTACTTC. It yields the protein CAWSIAGTRGYRLETQYF.

V is TRBV29-1 and J is TRBJ2-3, with 11 bases that match TRBD2. CDR3 length: 16 amino acids. J lost 4 bases, V lost 4 bases, and 10 bases had no gene match. Germline CDR1 reads SQVTM; CDR2 reads ANQGSEA. The CDR3 here is CSVATSGSGAPDTQYF. CDR3 nucleotides: TGCAGCGTTGCAACTAGCGGGAGTGGGGCCCCAGATACGCAGTATTTT.

The V call is TRBV30, the J call TRBJ2-1; 9 nucleotides agree with TRBD2. CDR1 and CDR2 (germline): GTSNPN, SVGIG (reference sequence). Trimming at V came to 4 bases and at J to 9 bases, leaving 13 bases not matched to a gene. The CDR3 contains 15 residues. Here the CDR3 DNA reads TGTGCCTGGAATTCGGGCGGCGGGGGGGCCCCTGAGCAGTTCTTC. Encoded protein: CAWNSGGGGAPEQFF.

In its sample, this clone was seen a few times. The chain employs TRBV6-5 and TRBJ1-4, with TRBD1 matching 11 bases. J lost 7 bases, V lost 2 bases, and 6 bases had no gene match. The CDR3 is 16 amino acids. Germline loops: CDR1 MNHEY, CDR2 SVGAGI. This CDR3 is CASSYRTGGYGEKLFF. The DNA of the CDR3 is TGTGCCAGCAGTTACCGGACAGGGGGCTATGGTGAAAAACTGTTTTTT.

The rearrangement uses TRBV20-1 and TRBJ2-5; weak D call: TRBD2 (6 bases). Trimming pared 3 bases from V and 4 bases from J, leaving 15 bases between. From germline, CDR1 is DFQATT and CDR2 SNEGSKA (reference sequence). The CDR3 is made up of 14 amino acids. The CDR3 DNA reads TGCAGTGCTAGTCGGGGAGGTAACGGAGAGACCCAGTACTTC. This codes for CSASRGGNGETQYF.

V is TRBV20-1 and J is TRBJ1-6, with D unclear. Germline values: CDR1 DFQATT, CDR2 SNEGSKA (reference sequence). The CDR3 runs 11 residues. Trimming left V 0 bases short and J 11 bases short, with 5 bases between. CDR3 sequence: CSARDQAPLHF. The CDR3 DNA reads as TGCAGTGCTAGAGATCAAGCACCCCTCCACTTT.

V is TRBV6-5 and J is TRBJ2-7; D is undetermined. The V end lost 7 bases, the J end lost 1 base, and 14 bases lay between the germline ends. Germline CDR1 is MNHEY and CDR2 is SVGAGI. The CDR3 is made up of 14 amino acids. CDR3 protein: CASTSSGGSYEQYF. In DNA, the CDR3 is TGTGCCAGCACCTCCTCCGGTGGATCCTACGAGCAGTACTTC.

The chain uses TRBV30 and TRBJ1-5; D is unresolved. The V end was cut by 8 bases, the J end by 5 bases, with 16 bases between. The CDR3 spans 13 residues. The germline CDR1 and CDR2 sequences are GTSNPN and SVGIG (reference sequence). The CDR3 here is CAGAEDRDQPQHF. The CDR3 coding sequence is TGTGCCGGAGCCGAGGACCGGGATCAGCCCCAGCATTTT.

The gene calls are TRBV7-3 and TRBJ2-3; D is ambiguous. The CDR3 runs to 14 residues. Trimming removed 2 bases from V and 4 bases from J, with 10 bases in between. Germline CDR1 reads SGHTA; CDR2 reads FQGTGA. The CDR3 sequence is CASSLSSVADTQYF. Here the CDR3 DNA reads TGTGCCAGCAGCTTATCCTCCGTTGCAGATACGCAGTATTTT.

The J gene is TRBJ2-4, the V gene TRBV3-1 (or the pseudogene TRBV3-2); 7 bases line up with TRBD2. Germline V CDR1 and CDR2: LGHDT, YNNKEL (reference sequence). The CDR3 totals 15 residues. V shed 4 bases, J shed 1 base, and the junction held 4 bases outside the gene matches. CDR3 bases: TGTGCCAGCAGCCGAATGGGGGGGGCCAAAAACATTCAGTACTTC. Residues: CASSRMGGAKNIQYF.

The rearrangement joins TRBV6-5 to TRBJ1-5; TRBD1 agrees at 8 bases. The CDR3 is made up of 14 amino acids. Germline V gene lookup returns CDR1 MNHEY and CDR2 SVGAGI. Losses at the gene ends were 4 bases for V and 6 bases for J; bases not matched to a gene: 5. Here the CDR3 DNA reads TGTGCCAGCAGTTCGACAGGGGCGGCTCAGCCCCAGCATTTT. This codes for CASSSTGAAQPQHF.

Only one count was recorded for this clone. The chain links TRBV18 to TRBJ2-1; 11 bases are a match to TRBD2. Germline CDR1 KGHSH, CDR2 LQKENI. With 4 bases clipped from V and 8 bases from J, the junction kept 7 bases outside the gene matches. The CDR3 is 15 residues long. The DNA for the CDR3 is TGTGCCAGCTCACGTAGCGGGGGGGCCCGGGATGAGCAGTTCTTC. Translation: CASSRSGGARDEQFF.

The rearrangement links TRBV4-2 to TRBJ1-4; a possible D gene is TRBD1 (5 bases). CDR1 is LGHNA and CDR2 is YNFKEQ in the germline V gene. This CDR3 spans 15 amino acids. V was pared by 1 base and J by 7 bases, with 13 bases between. The CDR3 loop reads CASSQGGALSEKLFF. The CDR3 nucleotides are TGTGCCAGCAGCCAAGGAGGGGCGTTGAGTGAAAAACTGTTTTTT.

This chain uses TRBV30 with TRBJ1-1; unclear D gene. This CDR3 has 14 residues. In germline, CDR1 is GTSNPN, CDR2 SVGIG (reference sequence). V dropped 2 bases and J dropped 0 bases, with 10 bases sitting between them. Here the CDR3 reads CAWSRIVVNTEAFF. The CDR3 DNA is TGTGCCTGGAGTCGTATCGTGGTGAACACTGAAGCTTTCTTT.

The rearrangement uses TRBV2 and TRBJ1-1; D call uncertain. This CDR3 spans 13 amino acids. Germline-derived CDR1 and CDR2 are SNHLY and FYNNEI. The V end lost 5 bases, the J end lost 1 base, and 8 bases lay between the germline ends. For the CDR3, the DNA is TGTGCCAGCAGTCGAGACGAGAACACTGAAGCTTTCTTT. Translating it yields CASSRDENTEAFF.

The chain combines TRBV29-1 with TRBJ1-6; TRBD1 agrees at 7 bases. Per germline, CDR1 SQVTM and CDR2 ANQGSEA. V dropped 6 bases and J dropped 9; count of bases not matched to a gene: 8. This CDR3 is built from 13 residues. CDR3 sequence reads: CSVSTGESSPLHF. The CDR3 DNA is TGCAGCGTGTCTACAGGGGAAAGTTCACCCCTCCACTTT.

The V and J genes are TRBV7-2 and TRBJ1-5; D gene unclear. This CDR3 has 13 amino acids. The germline V gene encodes CDR1 SGHTA and CDR2 FQGNSA. Trimming removed 5 bases from V and 4 bases from J, with 9 bases in between. The CDR3 region has the DNA TGTGCCAGCAGCCCGGACGCGAATCAGCCCCAGCATTTT. Its protein is CASSPDANQPQHF.

V and J are TRBV10-3 and TRBJ1-4, with D uncertain. V was clipped by 0 bases and J by 0 bases, with 8 bases between them. This CDR3 comprises 16 residues. Germline-derived CDR1 and CDR2 are ENHRY and SYGVKD. CDR3 sequence: CAISESGGPTNEKLFF. The CDR3 DNA reads as TGTGCCATCAGTGAGTCGGGCGGACCAACTAATGAAAAACTGTTTTTT.

The chain joins TRBV30 to TRBJ2-3, with 10 bases identical to TRBD2. CDR3 length: 17 residues. The V and J ends lost 2 bases and 2 bases, in that order; junction bases with no gene match: 10. Germline-derived CDR1 and CDR2 are GTSNPN and SVGIG (reference sequence). CDR3 bases: TGTGCCTGGAGTTCCCTCAGGACTAGCGGCAACACAGATACGCAGTATTTT. Amino acid sequence: CAWSSLRTSGNTDTQYF. Variable domain in full (rest from reference TRBV30 and TRBJ2-3): SQTIHQWPATLVQPVGSPLSLECTVEGTSNPNLYWYRQAAGRGLQLLFYSVGIGQISSEVPQNLSASRPQDRQFILSSKKLLLSDSGFYLCAWSSLRTSGNTDTQYFGPGTRLTVL.

The chain is built from TRBV5-1 and TRBJ2-7; a weak D match, TRBD2 (6 bases). This CDR3 contains 13 residues. V lost 4 bases and J 2 bases, leaving 10 bases between the germline ends. Germline CDR1 SGHRS, CDR2 YFSETQ. This CDR3 is CASSPGGAYEQYF. In nucleotides, the CDR3 is TGCGCCAGCAGCCCCGGGGGAGCCTACGAGCAGTACTTC.

This clone was counted between two and nine times. The J gene is TRBJ1-2, the V gene TRBV5-1; D not certain. Germline loops: CDR1 SGHRS, CDR2 YFSETQ. The CDR3 runs to 16 residues. Deletions cut 0 bases from V and 3 bases from J, with 15 bases between. The CDR3: CASSLGWRAIDYGYTF. The CDR3 nucleotides are TGCGCCAGCAGCTTGGGGTGGAGGGCGATTGACTATGGCTACACCTTC.

The chain employs TRBV11-3 and TRBJ2-1; the D gene could be TRBD1 or TRBD2 (6 bases each). Germline assignment: CDR1 SGHNT and CDR2 YENEEA. This CDR3 comprises 15 residues. V shed 0 bases and J shed 4 bases, with 10 bases lying between them. DNA for the CDR3: TGTGCCAGCAGCTTAGAAGGGGGAGGTTACAATGAGCAGTTCTTC. Residues: CASSLEGGGYNEQFF.

The CDR3 spells CASSVVRTSGYNEQFF. For the CDR3, the DNA is TGTGCCAGCAGCGTAGTCAGAACTAGCGGGTACAATGAGCAGTTCTTC. This chain connects TRBV9 to TRBJ2-1; TRBD2 matches 9 bases. With V trimmed by 0 bases and J by 4 bases, 5 bases remained unmatched. The CDR3 length is 16 residues. The germline V gene has CDR1 SGDLS and CDR2 YYNGEE.

In the case of this clone: Other DNA sequences from this sample encode an identical CDR3 as well. The V call is TRBV5-1, the J call TRBJ2-1; no firm D call. The germline gives CDR1 SGHRS, CDR2 YFSETQ. Trimming left V 0 bases short and J 6 bases short, with 4 bases between. The CDR3 sequence is 12 residues long. CDR3 coding DNA: TGCGCCAGCAGCTTGGATGGCAATGAGCAGTTCTTC. Amino acid sequence: CASSLDGNEQFF. Based on the CDR3 plus reference TRBV5-1 and TRBJ2-1, the full variable domain is KAGVTQTPRYLIKTRGQQVTLSCSPISGHRSVSWYQQTPGQGLQFLFEYFSETQRNKGNFPGRFSGRQFSNSRSEMNVSTLELGDSALYLCASSLDGNEQFFGPGTRLTVL.

This chain joins TRBV24-1 and TRBJ2-4; D is perhaps TRBD2 (6 bases). CDR3 length equals 15 residues. V was shortened by 3 bases and J by 5 bases, with 13 bases between the two germline ends. CDR1 and CDR2 from the germline V gene are KGHDR and SFDVKD. The CDR3 is CATSDPGGAENIQYF. CDR3 coding DNA: TGTGCCACCAGTGATCCCGGCGGGGCCGAAAACATTCAGTACTTC.